This TCR beta chain was identified during a study of OX40 agonist ivuxolimab in advanced cancers. Study results and caveats: Some patients without response likewise showed low normalized clonal expansion.

The CDR3 consists of 15 residues. Germline V gives CDR1 MNHEY, CDR2 SVGAGI. J was trimmed by 4 bases and V by 5 bases; bases with no gene match: 10. Clones were sequenced by immunoSEQ multiplex PCR, and TCRdb holds only the in-frame ones, with some missing. This table holds about 40,000 clones, around 80% found once. For this clone: Antigen unknown.

The source of this sequence is an adult with an advanced solid tumor such as melanoma, head and neck, liver or kidney cancer. The sample here was CD4+ or CD8+ T cells sorted from blood, taken in a trial of the OX40 agonist ivuxolimab. The chain links TRBV6-5 to TRBJ1-1; 7 bases align to TRBD1. The CDR3 DNA follows: TGTGCCAGCAGTCGACATCAACAGGGGCGCACTGAAGCTTTCTTT. Protein sequence: CASSRHQQGRTEAFF.